These T cell receptor beta chains were read from a single sample in a study of breast tumors, draining lymph nodes, adjacent tissues. TCRdb reprocessed the multiplex PCR reads with MiXCR, giving one entry per CDR3 protein. The sample includes 290,000 or so distinct CDR3 sequences, around 30% seen only once; the top ten take 1.1%. Sequencing used axillary lymph node tissue. Every receptor here comes from a female donor with breast cancer. Some clones in this sample may be carry-over from other donors' samples. Each CDR3 is given with its conserved first and last residue. A D gene is named only where the DNA matches it firmly. Clone size, where shown, is once, few, many, or a class for clones that have expanded.

j_gene | d_gene | len | v_gene | abundance | CDR3nt | CDR3aa
TRBJ2-7 | TRBD1 | 15 | TRBV5-8 | many | TGTGCCAGCAACTCTTTCGGGACAGGGGCCTACGAGCAGTACTTC | CASNSFGTGAYEQYF
TRBJ2-5 | TRBD2 | 15 | TRBV6-5 | . | TGTGCCAGCAGTTACTCGGCTAGCGGGCCAGAGACCCAGTACTTC | CASSYSASGPETQYF
TRBJ2-3 | TRBD2 | 13 | TRBV10-3 | many | TGTGCCGTTCAGGCGGGAGGGCCAGATACGCAGTATTTT | CAVQAGGPDTQYF
TRBJ2-1 | . | 14 | TRBV7-2 | many | TGTGCCAGCAGCCCAGTGGGCTTTGGATATGAGCAGTTCTTC | CASSPVGFGYEQFF
TRBJ2-2 | . | 16 | TRBV5-8 | many | TGTGCCAGCAGAAGAGAGGTGGCCGCGAACACCGGGGAGCTGTTTTTT | CASRREVAANTGELFF
TRBJ2-2 | TRBD2 | 16 | TRBV12-3/TRBV12-4 | few | TGTGCCAGCAGTTTCCCGAGCGGGATTGGCACCGGGGAGCTGTTTTTT | CASSFPSGIGTGELFF
TRBJ2-3 | TRBD2 | 15 | TRBV10-2 | . | TGCGCCAGCAGGGATAGCGGGACCGGCACAGATACGCAGTATTTT | CASRDSGTGTDTQYF
TRBJ2-2 | . | 14 | TRBV20-1 | many | TGCAGTGCCGCTAGAGCGATTCAAAACGGGGAGCTGTTTTTT | CSAARAIQNGELFF
TRBJ2-1 | . | 14 | TRBV30 | once | TGTGCCTGGAGCCATATGAGGGGGATGAATGAGCAGTTCTTC | CAWSHMRGMNEQFF
TRBJ2-7 | TRBD1 | 15 | TRBV28 | many | TGTGCCAGCAGTTCAGATGGACAGGGGACCTACGAGCAGTACTTC | CASSSDGQGTYEQYF
TRBJ2-7 | . | 11 | TRBV20-1 | many | TGCAGTGCTAGAGATAGGAACGAGCAGTACTTC | CSARDRNEQYF
TRBJ2-5 | TRBD2 | 16 | TRBV3-1 | few | TGTGCCAGCAGCCTGACTAGCGGCCTTTCACAAGAGACCCAGTACTTC | CASSLTSGLSQETQYF
TRBJ2-1 | . | 14 | TRBV7-2 | . | TGCGTCAGCAGCTTAGGTTTGGACACTTCGGAGCAGTTCTTC | CVSSLGLDTSEQFF
TRBJ2-1 | . | 13 | TRBV7-3 | many | TGTGCCAGCACGGTGGGAGGTGGGTATGAGCAGTTCTTC | CASTVGGGYEQFF
TRBJ2-7 | TRBD2 | 18 | TRBV20-1 | many | TGCAGTGCTAGAGATTTTGGGCTAGCGGGAGGGCCCGGTTACGAGCAGTACTTC | CSARDFGLAGGPGYEQYF
TRBJ2-2 | TRBD2 | 15 | TRBV7-3 | many | TGTGCCAGCAGCTTAGCGGGAGGTAGCACCGGGGAGCTGTTTTTT | CASSLAGGSTGELFF
TRBJ1-5 | . | 15 | TRBV6-6 | many | TGTGCCAGCTGGAGCGGGATGGGGGTAAATCAGCCCCAGCATTTT | CASWSGMGVNQPQHF
TRBJ1-5 | TRBD1 | 12 | TRBV29-1 | . | TGCAGCGTTGGCGGGACAGGGGTCTACGAGCATTTT | CSVGGTGVYEHF
TRBJ2-1 | . | 11 | TRBV20-1 | many | TGCAGTGGTGCAGCAGCAAATGAGCAGTTCTTC | CSGAAANEQFF
TRBJ2-5 | . | 13 | TRBV20-1 | . | TGCAGTGCTAGCACTACGGCTAAGGGGGCCCAGTACTTC | CSASTTAKGAQYF
TRBJ2-7 | . | 15 | TRBV30 | few | TGTGCCTGGAGTGTGGGTAGCGGCTACTCCTACGAGCAGTACTTC | CAWSVGSGYSYEQYF
TRBJ2-3 | . | 13 | TRBV19 | many | TGTGCCAGTAGTATGGGGCGCACAGATACGCAGTATTTT | CASSMGRTDTQYF
TRBJ2-7 | . | 12 | TRBV28 | few | TGTGCCAGCAGTTCAACCACCTACGAGCAGTACTTC | CASSSTTYEQYF
TRBJ1-4 | . | 13 | TRBV12-3/TRBV12-4 | many | TGTGCCAGCAGTTTAGAACAGGGCGAAAAACTGTTTTTT | CASSLEQGEKLFF
TRBJ1-1 | . | 15 | TRBV6-5 | . | TGTGCCAGCAGTTACCTACAGGGTATGAACACTGAAGCTTTCTTT | CASSYLQGMNTEAFF
TRBJ2-3 | TRBD2 | 17 | TRBV3-1 | . | TGTGCCAGCAGCCAAGAGGGGACTAGCGGGAACACAGATACGCAGTATTTT | CASSQEGTSGNTDTQYF
TRBJ1-4 | . | 11 | TRBV10-3 | many | TGTGCCATCAGTGGAGGGGATAAACTGTTTTTT | CAISGGDKLFF
TRBJ2-1 | . | 13 | TRBV2 | many | TGTGCCAGCAGTGGGGGGACTGGTAGGGTGCAGTTCTTC | CASSGGTGRVQFF
TRBJ1-5 | . | 12 | TRBV2 | . | TGTGCCAGCAGTGTTCGCGGTTTGACCCAGCATTTT | CASSVRGLTQHF
TRBJ1-4 | . | 14 | TRBV14 | many | TGTGCCAGCAGCCAAGTACGCTCCGGGGCAAAACTGTTTTTT | CASSQVRSGAKLFF
TRBJ2-7 | TRBD2 | 16 | TRBV14 | many | TGTGCCAGCAGCCAAGCCCCGGGACTAGCGGGAGCCGAGCAGTACTTC | CASSQAPGLAGAEQYF
TRBJ2-1 | TRBD2 | 18 | TRBV4-3 | few | TGCGCCAGCAGCCGGACTAGCGGGACCCTGGGGTCCTACAATGAGCAGTTCTTC | CASSRTSGTLGSYNEQFF
TRBJ1-1 | . | 15 | TRBV5-1 | . | TGCGCCAGCAGCTTGGATGGTCCATGGAACACTGAAGCTTTCTTT | CASSLDGPWNTEAFF
TRBJ2-5 | . | 11 | TRBV18 | many | TGTGCCAGCAGCCCGGGGGAGACCCAGTACTTC | CASSPGETQYF
TRBJ2-7 | . | 14 | TRBV18 | . | TGTGCCAGCTCGGCGTGGGGGCGGAGCTACGAGCAGTACTTC | CASSAWGRSYEQYF
TRBJ1-4 | . | 14 | TRBV7-2 | many | TGTGCCAGCAGCCCGACGGCGACTAATGAAAAACTGTTTTTT | CASSPTATNEKLFF